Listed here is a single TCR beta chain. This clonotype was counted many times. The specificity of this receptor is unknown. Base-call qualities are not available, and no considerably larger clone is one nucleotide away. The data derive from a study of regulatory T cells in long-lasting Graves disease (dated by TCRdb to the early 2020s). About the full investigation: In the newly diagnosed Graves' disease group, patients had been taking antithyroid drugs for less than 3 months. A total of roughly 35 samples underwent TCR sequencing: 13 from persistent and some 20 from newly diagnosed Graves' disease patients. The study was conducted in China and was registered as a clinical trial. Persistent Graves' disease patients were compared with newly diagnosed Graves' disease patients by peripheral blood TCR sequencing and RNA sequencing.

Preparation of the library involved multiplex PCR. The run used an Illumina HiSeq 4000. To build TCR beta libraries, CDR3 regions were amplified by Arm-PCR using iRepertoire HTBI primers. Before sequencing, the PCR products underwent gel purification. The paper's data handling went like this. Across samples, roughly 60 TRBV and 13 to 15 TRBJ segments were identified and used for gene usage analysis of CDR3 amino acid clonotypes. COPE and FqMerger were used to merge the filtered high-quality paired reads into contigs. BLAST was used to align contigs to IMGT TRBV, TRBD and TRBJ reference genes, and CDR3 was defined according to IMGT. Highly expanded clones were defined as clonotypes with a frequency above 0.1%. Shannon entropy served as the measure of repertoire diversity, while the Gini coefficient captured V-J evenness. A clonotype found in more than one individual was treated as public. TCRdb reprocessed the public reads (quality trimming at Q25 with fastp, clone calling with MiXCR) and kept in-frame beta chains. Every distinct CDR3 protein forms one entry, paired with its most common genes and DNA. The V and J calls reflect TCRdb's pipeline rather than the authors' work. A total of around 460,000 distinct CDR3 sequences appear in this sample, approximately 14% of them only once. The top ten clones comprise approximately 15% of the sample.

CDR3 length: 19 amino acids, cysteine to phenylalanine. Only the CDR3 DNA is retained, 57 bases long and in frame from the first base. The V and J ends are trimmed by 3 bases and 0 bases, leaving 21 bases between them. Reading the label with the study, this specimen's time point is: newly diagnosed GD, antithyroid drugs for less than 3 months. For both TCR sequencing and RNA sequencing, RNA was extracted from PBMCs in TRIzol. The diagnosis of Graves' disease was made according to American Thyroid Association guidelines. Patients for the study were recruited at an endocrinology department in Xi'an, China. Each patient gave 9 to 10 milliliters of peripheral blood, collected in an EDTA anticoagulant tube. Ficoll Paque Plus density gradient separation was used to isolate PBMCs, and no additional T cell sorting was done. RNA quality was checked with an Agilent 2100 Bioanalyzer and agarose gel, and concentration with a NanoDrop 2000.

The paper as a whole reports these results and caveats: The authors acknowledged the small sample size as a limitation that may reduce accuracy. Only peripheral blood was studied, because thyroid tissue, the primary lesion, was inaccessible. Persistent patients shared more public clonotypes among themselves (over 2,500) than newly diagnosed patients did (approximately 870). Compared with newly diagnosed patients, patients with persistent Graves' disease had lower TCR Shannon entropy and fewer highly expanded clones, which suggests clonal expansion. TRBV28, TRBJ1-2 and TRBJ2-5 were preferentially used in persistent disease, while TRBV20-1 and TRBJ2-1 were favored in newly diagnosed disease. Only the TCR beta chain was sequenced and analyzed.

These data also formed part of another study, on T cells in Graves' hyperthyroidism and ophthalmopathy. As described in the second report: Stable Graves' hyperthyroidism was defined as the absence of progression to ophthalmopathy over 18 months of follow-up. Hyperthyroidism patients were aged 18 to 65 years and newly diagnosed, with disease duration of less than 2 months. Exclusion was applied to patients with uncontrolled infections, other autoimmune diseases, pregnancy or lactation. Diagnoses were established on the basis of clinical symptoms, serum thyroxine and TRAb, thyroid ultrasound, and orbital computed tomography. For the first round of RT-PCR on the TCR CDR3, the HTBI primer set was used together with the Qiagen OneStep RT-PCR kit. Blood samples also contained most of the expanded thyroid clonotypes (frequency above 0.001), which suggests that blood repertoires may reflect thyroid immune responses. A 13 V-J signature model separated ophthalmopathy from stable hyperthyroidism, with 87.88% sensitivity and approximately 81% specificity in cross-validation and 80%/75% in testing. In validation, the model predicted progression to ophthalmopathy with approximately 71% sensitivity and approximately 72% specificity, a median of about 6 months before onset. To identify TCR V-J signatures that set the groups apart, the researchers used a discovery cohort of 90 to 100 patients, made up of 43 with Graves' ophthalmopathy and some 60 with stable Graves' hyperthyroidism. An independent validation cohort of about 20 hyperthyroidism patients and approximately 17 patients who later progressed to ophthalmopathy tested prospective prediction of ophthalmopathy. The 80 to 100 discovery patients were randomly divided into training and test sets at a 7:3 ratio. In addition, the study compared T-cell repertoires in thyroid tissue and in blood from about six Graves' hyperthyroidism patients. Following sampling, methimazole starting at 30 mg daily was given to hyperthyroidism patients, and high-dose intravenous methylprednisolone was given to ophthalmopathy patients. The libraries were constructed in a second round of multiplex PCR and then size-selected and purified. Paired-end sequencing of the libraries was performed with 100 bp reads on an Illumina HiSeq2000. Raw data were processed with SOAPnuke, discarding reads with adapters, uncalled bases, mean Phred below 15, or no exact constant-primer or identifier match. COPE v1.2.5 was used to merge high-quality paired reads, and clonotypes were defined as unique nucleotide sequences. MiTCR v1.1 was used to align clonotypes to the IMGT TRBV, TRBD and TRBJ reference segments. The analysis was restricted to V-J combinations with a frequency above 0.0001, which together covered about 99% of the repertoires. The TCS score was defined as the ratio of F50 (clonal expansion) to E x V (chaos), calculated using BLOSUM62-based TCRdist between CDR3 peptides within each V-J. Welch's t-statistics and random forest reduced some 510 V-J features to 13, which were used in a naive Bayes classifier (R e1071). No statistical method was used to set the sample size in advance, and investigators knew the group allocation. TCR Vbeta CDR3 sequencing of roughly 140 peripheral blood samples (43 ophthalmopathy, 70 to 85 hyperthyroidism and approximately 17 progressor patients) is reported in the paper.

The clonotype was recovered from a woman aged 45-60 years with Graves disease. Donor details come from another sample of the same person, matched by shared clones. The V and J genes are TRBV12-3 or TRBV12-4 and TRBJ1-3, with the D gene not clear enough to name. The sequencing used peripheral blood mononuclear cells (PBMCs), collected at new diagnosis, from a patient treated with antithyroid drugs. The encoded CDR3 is CASSFFSGRGLGSGNTIYF. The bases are TGTGCCAGCAGTTTTTTTTCCGGTAGAGGGCTCGGCTCTGGAAACACCATATATTTT.